The clone carrying this T cell receptor beta chain occurred many times. The data are from a study of CDR3 diversity in severe acne. Trimming removed 0 bases at V and 5 bases at J, with 16 bases between. Germline CDR1 DFQATT, CDR2 SNEGSKA (reference sequence). The CDR3 loop spans 15 amino acids. A single record per CDR3 protein comes from TCRdb applying MiXCR to the PCR reads. The table records more than 85,000 distinct CDR3 sequences, 45% to 50% of them present only once. This chain joins TRBV20-1 and TRBJ2-5, with D perhaps assigned TRBD1 or TRBD2 (5 bases each). Sequencing was performed on blood. The clonotype originates from a male donor in good health, serving as a control. The CDR3 here is CSARDLGGSGETQYF. The CDR3 nucleotides are TGCAGTGCTAGAGATCTTGGGGGTTCTGGGGAGACCCAGTACTTC.